Following are 15 T cell receptor beta chains from one sample sequenced in a study of preoperative IRX-2 immunotherapy in early breast cancer. This table comes from immunoSEQ multiplex PCR, and its TCRdb copy is limited to in-frame clones, with some not included. The data contain roughly 24,000 clones, approximately 96% of them singletons. Treatment denoted: preoperative locoregional IRX-2 cytokine immunotherapy. Sequencing was performed on tumor tissue, taken after IRX-2 immunotherapy. The receptors originated from a human donor with breast cancer.

The rearrangement links TRBV6-1 to TRBJ2-3; D perhaps matches TRBD2 (5 bases). Trimming removed 6 bases from V and 0 bases from J, with 13 bases in between. In germline, CDR1 is MNHNS, CDR2 SASEGT. The CDR3 sequence is 15 residues long. CDR3 protein: CASRIRGSSTDTQYF. The DNA for the CDR3 is TGTGCCAGCAGAATCCGGGGATCTAGCACAGATACGCAGTATTTT.

This clone occurred a few times. Distinct nucleotide sequences in the sample also encode this CDR3. The chain is built from TRBV11-2 and TRBJ1-5; D ambiguous. Trimming left V 0 bases short and J 2 bases short, with 8 bases between. The CDR3 runs to 15 residues. The germline CDR1 and CDR2 sequences are SGHAT and FQNNGV. DNA of the CDR3: TGTGCCAGCAGCTTAGACCGGGGTGGCAATCAGCCCCAGCATTTT. It encodes CASSLDRGGNQPQHF.

The chain joins TRBV7-6 to TRBJ2-2, with unresolved D. V lost 5 bases and J 2 bases, leaving 12 bases between the germline ends. CDR1 and CDR2 (germline): SGHVS, FNYEAQ. This CDR3 has 15 amino acids. The CDR3 loop reads CASSPRFFNTGELFF. The CDR3 DNA reads TGTGCCAGCAGCCCCCGGTTTTTTAACACCGGGGAGCTGTTTTTT. The variable domain in full, with the rest retrieved from reference TRBV7-6 and TRBJ2-2, is GAGVSQSPRYKVTKRGQDVALRCDPISGHVSLYWYRQALGQGPEFLTYFNYEAQQDKSGLPNDRFSAERPEGSISTLTIQRTEQRDSAMYRCASSPRFFNTGELFFGEGSRLTVL.

V usage is TRBV5-4 and J usage is TRBJ2-5; no firm D call. This CDR3 comprises 16 residues. Germline V gives CDR1 SGHNT, CDR2 YYREEE (reference sequence). The V end lost 1 base, the J end lost 3 bases, and 16 bases lay between the germline ends. CDR3 in DNA: TGTGCCAGCAGCTTGATCAGCAATCTTGAGAAAGAGACCCAGTACTTC. This encodes CASSLISNLEKETQYF.

The chain has TRBV7-8 and TRBJ2-3, with D hard to call. CDR1 and CDR2 (germline): SGHVS, FQNEAQ. The CDR3 is 13 residues long. Deletions cut 5 bases from V and 2 bases from J, with 8 bases between. CDR3 protein: CASSQTDTDTQYF. The CDR3 DNA follows: TGTGCCAGCAGCCAGACGGACACAGATACGCAGTATTTT.

J is TRBJ2-1 and V is TRBV15; 7 bases align to TRBD2. The CDR3 sequence is 16 residues long. Germline CDR1 LNHNV, CDR2 YYDKDF (reference sequence). V was clipped by 7 bases and J by 1 base; unmatched bases: 10. For the CDR3, the DNA is TGTGCCACCAAAGGAAGGGCGGGAGAGTCCTACAATGAGCAGTTCTTC. It yields the protein CATKGRAGESYNEQFF.

The chain recombines TRBV28 with TRBJ2-4; 9 bases line up with TRBD1. Germline CDR1 and CDR2: MDHEN and SYDVKM. CDR3 size: 14 residues. J was trimmed by 6 bases and V by 5 bases; bases with no gene match: 5. CDR3 coding DNA: TGTGCCAGCAGTAAAACAGGGGGCAGAAACATTCAGTACTTC. Translating gives CASSKTGGRNIQYF.

This chain uses TRBV5-1 with TRBJ2-3, with D unclear. CDR1 is SGHRS, CDR2 YFSETQ, per germline. CDR3 length: 13 residues. Trimming pared 0 bases from V and 0 bases from J, leaving 2 bases between. CDR3 region: CASSLGSTDTQYF. The CDR3 nucleotides read TGCGCCAGCAGCTTGGGTAGCACAGATACGCAGTATTTT.

The V and J genes are TRBV1 and TRBJ1-2; TRBD1 is the table's D call and was not checked against the DNA. TRBV1 is shown as a pseudogene. The CDR3 covers 13 residues. CDR3 residues: CTSSQGGRYGYTF. DNA for the CDR3: TGCACCAGCAGCCAAGGGGGCCGCTATGGCTACACCTTC.

V is TRBV6-4 and J is TRBJ2-3, with 13 bases identical to TRBD2. The germline V gene has CDR1 MRHNA and CDR2 SNTAGT. This CDR3 contains 16 residues. Trimming cost V 1 base and J 4 bases; bases outside gene matches: 2. Here the CDR3 reads CASSDWTSGSPDTQYF. The DNA of the CDR3 is TGTGCCAGCAGTGACTGGACTAGCGGGAGTCCAGATACGCAGTATTTT.

The chain recombines TRBV6-7 with TRBJ1-1, with D uncertain. TRBV6-7 is filed as an ORF, its function uncertain. V was pared by 5 bases and J by 0 bases, with 22 bases between. CDR3 length equals 18 residues. CDR3 residues: CASSHTLLEGAMNTEAFF. The CDR3 nucleotides are TGTGCCAGCAGTCACACCCTGCTTGAGGGAGCTATGAACACTGAAGCTTTCTTT.

This chain connects TRBV30 to TRBJ1-5; 7 bases match TRBD1. Germline lookup yields CDR1 GTSNPN and CDR2 SVGIG (reference sequence). Trimming removed 2 bases from V and 5 bases from J; junction bases left unmatched: 15. CDR3 size: 17 residues. In DNA, the CDR3 is TGTGCCTGGAGTAAGATAAGCTATGGAGGGGGCTATCAGCCCCAGCATTTT. It is translated as CAWSKISYGGGYQPQHF.

The chain combines TRBV6-6 with TRBJ2-2; TRBD2 matches 11 bases. The CDR3 sequence is 16 residues long. The V and J ends lost 4 bases and 1 base, in that order; junction bases with no gene match: 2. Germline values: CDR1 MNHNY, CDR2 SVGAGI (reference sequence). The CDR3 is CASSSTSGRNTGELFF. The DNA of the CDR3 is TGTGCCAGCAGTTCCACTAGCGGGAGGAACACCGGGGAGCTGTTTTTT.

This chain connects TRBV10-2 to TRBJ1-1, with TRBD1 matching over 9 bases. V dropped 5 bases and J dropped 3; count of bases not matched to a gene: 7. The CDR3 consists of 15 residues. CDR1 is WSHSY, CDR2 SAAADI, per germline. The CDR3 loop reads CASSRGGQGDTEAFF. The CDR3 DNA follows: TGCGCCAGCAGTAGGGGGGGACAGGGTGACACTGAAGCTTTCTTT.

The V call is TRBV19, the J call TRBJ1-2; the D gene is possibly TRBD1 (5 bases). Germline loops: CDR1 LNHDA, CDR2 SQIVND (reference sequence). This CDR3 has 13 residues. V was shortened by 2 bases and J by 5 bases, with 9 bases between the two germline ends. In DNA, the CDR3 is TGTGCCAGTAGTATAACAGGCATTTATGGCTACACCTTC. As protein: CASSITGIYGYTF.